One sample yielded the 9 T cell receptor beta chains listed below, sequenced in a study of T cells in Graves' hyperthyroidism and ophthalmopathy. RNA transcripts yielded amplified TCR beta CDR3 regions. HTBI primers were used for first-round RT-PCR of the TCR CDR3. TCRdb reprocessed the multiplex PCR reads via MiXCR and lists one record per CDR3 protein. The data contain 550,000 to 800,000 distinct CDR3 sequences, 15% to 20% of them seen just once; the ten biggest clones take up 15%. Sample: blood. All receptors derive from a man aged 50 to 59 with Graves' hyperthyroidism.

This clonotype was seen at least ten times. The chain carries TRBV11-3 and TRBJ1-5; TRBD1 matches 8 bases. The germline V gene has CDR1 SGHNT and CDR2 YENEEA. The CDR3 has 18 amino acids. With 0 bases clipped from V and 2 bases from J, the junction kept 9 bases outside the gene matches. CDR3 amino acids: CASSLERRGLKGNQPQHF. Here the CDR3 DNA reads TGTGCCAGCAGCTTAGAGCGCAGGGGGCTAAAAGGCAATCAGCCCCAGCATTTT.

Of note for this clonotype: Since a much larger clone is just one base distant, this may be a read error. The J gene is TRBJ2-7, the V gene TRBV11-2; the match to TRBD1 covers 10 bases. Germline loops: CDR1 SGHAT, CDR2 FQNNGV. The CDR3 is made up of 15 amino acids. The CDR3 region has the DNA TGTGTCAGCAGCTCCCTGCGGACAGGGGGTCGGGAGCAGTACTTC. As protein: CVSSSLRTGGREQYF.

This clonotype has just a few counts. The chain employs TRBV7-2 and TRBJ1-1; the D is unclear. V lost 6 bases and J 3 bases, leaving 17 bases between the germline ends. The CDR3 consists of 15 residues. Germline CDR1 reads SGHTA; CDR2 reads FQGNSA. CDR3 loop: CASSYLRGRDTEAFF. DNA of the CDR3: TGTGCCAGCAGTTATTTACGAGGGAGGGACACTGAAGCTTTCTTT.

The sample holds many counts of this clonotype. The J gene is TRBJ2-5, the V gene TRBV27; the D gene is possibly TRBD1 (5 bases). The V gene's germline CDR1 is MNHEY and CDR2 SMNVEV (reference sequence). Deletions cut 2 bases from V and 2 bases from J, with 15 bases between. This CDR3 spans 16 amino acids. The CDR3 nucleotides are TGTGCCAGCAGTTTAACCGCTGGCGACAGACAAGAGACCCAGTACTTC. Encoded protein: CASSLTAGDRQETQYF.

This clonotype showed up many times. The J gene is TRBJ1-5, the V gene TRBV12-3 or TRBV12-4; maybe TRBD1 (6 bases). The length of the CDR3 is 14 residues. Deletions cut 5 bases from V and 7 bases from J, with 15 bases between. The CDR3 reads CASSVTGPGQPQHF. The CDR3 DNA sequence: TGTGCCAGCAGTGTTACAGGGCCGGGCCAGCCCCAGCATTTT.

At least ten counts were recorded for this clonotype. This chain uses TRBV2 with TRBJ2-7; possibly TRBD2 for D (5 bases). The germline V and J ends were trimmed by 6 bases and 2 bases, with 14 bases remaining between them. Germline CDR1 and CDR2: SNHLY and FYNNEI. The CDR3 extends over 14 amino acids. CDR3 nucleotide sequence: TGTGCCAGCAGATTAAGCGGAGATGCCTACGAGCAGTACTTC. Residues: CASRLSGDAYEQYF.

This chain joins TRBV13 and TRBJ2-5; D is perhaps TRBD2 (5 bases). The CDR3 contains 14 residues. Germline V gene sequence: CDR1 PRHDT, CDR2 FYEKMQ (reference sequence). The V end was cut by 5 bases, the J end by 5 bases, with 15 bases between. This chain's CDR3 is CASSRLDYLETQYF. As DNA, the CDR3 is TGTGCCAGCAGCCGGTTAGACTACTTGGAGACCCAGTACTTC.

This clonotype was detected a few times. CDR3 coding DNA: TGTGCCAGCAGTTTAAGTGATGGCGTCTATGGCTACACCTTC. This codes for CASSLSDGVYGYTF. V and J are TRBV28 and TRBJ1-2; no firm D call. The germline CDR1 and CDR2 sequences are MDHEN and SYDVKM. The V end was cut by 2 bases, the J end by 4 bases, with 11 bases between. The CDR3 is 14 residues long.

Many counts were recorded for this clonotype. The chain employs TRBV29-1 and TRBJ1-1, with D maybe TRBD1 (6 bases). This CDR3 has 13 residues. Trimming took 3 bases from V and 4 from J, leaving 12 bases between them. Germline values: CDR1 SQVTM, CDR2 ANQGSEA. CDR3 DNA sequence: TGCAGCGTTGAGGGCAGGGGAGCCACTGAAGCTTTCTTT. Its translation: CSVEGRGATEAFF.